These 4 T cell receptor beta chains share one sample of origin, sequenced in a study of Ad26.COV2.S vaccination and SARS-CoV-2 variants. The assay was immunoSEQ multiplex PCR, and TCRdb's table has in-frame clones only and misses some. This table holds 430,000 or so clones, about 91% found once. Treatment in this sample: some 20 received Ad26.COV2.S at low or high dose, single or two shots; roughly 5 received placebo; per-sample allocation not given. Samples analyzed were those drawn on day 63 after the first vaccine or placebo injection. Sample: peripheral blood, taken in a trial of Ad26.COV2.S vaccine versus placebo. Source of these receptors: a person between 18 and 65 years old who received the Ad26.COV2.S COVID-19 vaccine or a placebo.

This clone was seen just once. The chain links TRBV5-1 to TRBJ1-2, with no clear D. The V end was cut by 1 base, the J end by 3 bases, with 19 bases between. Germline V gene lookup returns CDR1 SGHRS and CDR2 YFSETQ. This CDR3 has 17 amino acids. The CDR3 DNA reads TGCGCCAGCAGCTTGCAAAGCACCGGGGTCTCATACTATGGCTACACCTTC. It encodes CASSLQSTGVSYYGYTF.

The chain combines TRBV11-2 with TRBJ2-5; D uncertain. Germline CDR1 SGHAT, CDR2 FQNNGV. Trimming left V 2 bases short and J 0 bases short, with 10 bases between. CDR3 length: 15 residues. The CDR3 spells CASSLTVDYQETQYF. In nucleotides, the CDR3 is TGTGCCAGCAGCTTAACGGTAGATTACCAAGAGACCCAGTACTTC.

This chain connects TRBV6-2 or TRBV6-3 to TRBJ2-7; 12 positions match TRBD1. The CDR3 has 18 residues. V shed 2 bases, J shed 5 bases, and the junction held 13 bases outside the gene matches. Germline CDR1 MNHEY, CDR2 SVGEGT. The CDR3 DNA follows: TGTGCCAGCAGTTACCACTCAGCCGCGGGGGACAGGGGGCACGAGCAGTACTTC. Translation: CASSYHSAAGDRGHEQYF.

This rearrangement joins TRBV20-1 to TRBJ1-4, with a tentative D call TRBD1 (6 bases). The CDR3 is 11 amino acids. Looked up from germline, CDR1 is DFQATT and CDR2 is SNEGSKA (reference sequence). With 5 bases removed from V and 8 bases from J, the gap between germline ends came to 9 bases. CDR3 nucleotide sequence: TGCAGTGCTGGCAGGGGCGAAAAACTGTTTTTT. Translated, it gives CSAGRGEKLFF.